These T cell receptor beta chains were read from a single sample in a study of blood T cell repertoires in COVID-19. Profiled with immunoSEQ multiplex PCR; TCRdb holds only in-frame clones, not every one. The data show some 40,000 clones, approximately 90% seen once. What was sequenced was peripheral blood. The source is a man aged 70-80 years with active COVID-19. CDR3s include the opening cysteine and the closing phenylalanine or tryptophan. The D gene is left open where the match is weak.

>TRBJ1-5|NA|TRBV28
CASSFVRAFQPQHF
TGTGCCAGCAGTTTTGTCAGGGCCTTCCAGCCCCAGCATTTT
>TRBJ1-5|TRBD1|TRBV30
CAWGQGNQPQHF
TGTGCCTGGGGACAGGGGAATCAGCCCCAGCATTTT
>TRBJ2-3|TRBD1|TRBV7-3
CASSPGTGGDTQYF
TGTGCCAGCAGCCCCGGGACAGGGGGTGATACGCAGTATTTT
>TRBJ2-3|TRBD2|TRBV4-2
CASSQDKASGGISPSTDTQYF
TGTGCCAGCAGCCAAGATAAAGCTAGCGGGGGGATATCACCAAGCACAGATACGCAGTATTTT
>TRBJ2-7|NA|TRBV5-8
CASSFRGVGSEQYF
TGTGCCAGCAGCTTCAGGGGGGTTGGCTCCGAGCAGTACTTC
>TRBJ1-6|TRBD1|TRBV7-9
CASRFGQGANSPLHF
TGTGCCAGCAGGTTTGGACAGGGGGCGAATTCACCCCTCCACTTT
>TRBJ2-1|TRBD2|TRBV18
CASSPGTSGSHEQFF
TGTGCCAGCTCACCTGGGACTAGCGGGAGCCATGAGCAGTTCTTC
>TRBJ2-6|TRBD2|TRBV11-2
CASSLGGERGLSGANVLTF
TGTGCCAGCAGCTTAGGTGGGGAGCGGGGATTAAGTGGGGCCAACGTCCTGACTTTC
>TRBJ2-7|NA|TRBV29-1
CSVGSGYLFYYEQYF
TGCAGCGTTGGGTCAGGCTATCTCTTCTACTACGAGCAGTACTTC
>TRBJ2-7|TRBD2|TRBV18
CASSWEGFNEQYF
TGTGCCAGCTCTTGGGAGGGGTTCAACGAGCAGTACTTC